The present T cell receptor (beta chain) was sequenced within a study of beta chain features in type 1 diabetes. Regarding this clone: Its antigen is unidentified.

Findings and caveats of the study: A moderate, significant TCRB CDR3 shortening appeared in type 1 diabetes across four CD4+ subsets.

As every portion of the isolated RNA was reverse transcribed, the sequencing read expressed TCRB transcripts. Assay used: immunoSEQ multiplex PCR; TCRdb lists only in-frame clones, some missing. Here the sample spans about 140,000 clones, less than 9% being singletons. The source material was central memory CD4+ T cells from blood. The receptor was derived from a woman aged 25 to 39 in good health.

The CDR3 sequence: CASDRGGYEQYF. The DNA of the CDR3 is TGTGCCAGTGACAGGGGAGGGTACGAGCAGTACTTC. The rearrangement joins TRBV30 to TRBJ2-7, with D possibly being TRBD1 (8 bases). This CDR3 is built from 12 residues. V shed 8 bases and J shed 4 bases, with 15 bases lying between them. The germline V gene encodes CDR1 GTSNPN and CDR2 SVGIG (reference sequence).